This T cell receptor (beta chain) emerged from a study of T-cell memory formation after mild COVID-19. Study at large: The study found TCR clusters largely donor specific.

TCRdb reprocessed the 5' RACE reads with MiXCR, giving one entry per CDR3 protein. The data hold over 95,000 distinct CDR3 sequences, with 22% observed a single time. Findings and limits, study-wide: The finding that pre-infection memory included some responding clones suggested that cross-reactive memory joined. Of the contracting clones, CD4+ ones lay mainly in CM and EM, and CD8+ ones in EMRA. Among clones contracting day 15 to 85, CD4/CD8 was balanced, whereas later expanders leaned CD4+.

V was trimmed by 5 bases and J by 5 bases, leaving 18 bases between them. The CDR3 has 15 residues. Germline V CDR1 and CDR2: SGHVS, FNYEAQ. This clonotype was observed a few times. Its antigen is unknown. The sample taken for sequencing was PBMCs or a T cell subset sorted from them (not recorded which). This TCR was sampled from a man younger than 35 who had mild COVID-19 (a few samples of this study predate the infection). Cell type and time point are not known. The chain carries TRBV7-6 and TRBJ2-5, with D perhaps TRBD1 or TRBD2 (7 bases each). The CDR3 spells CASSPRQGGWETQYF. The CDR3 bases are TGTGCCAGCAGCCCACGACAGGGAGGGTGGGAGACCCAGTACTTC.